A single sample is the source of the 14 T cell receptor beta chains below, sequenced in a study of blood T cell repertoires in COVID-19. Clones were read by immunoSEQ multiplex PCR, and TCRdb kept only the in-frame ones, dropping some. Among fewer than 250,000 clones, roughly 80% were seen once, and the ten largest hold 2.5%. Sequenced: peripheral blood. The source is a woman in her 40s with active or convalescent COVID-19.

The V and J genes are TRBV29-1 and TRBJ2-4, with D possibly matching TRBD2 (5 bases). Germline V gives CDR1 SQVTM, CDR2 ANQGSEA. The V end was cut by 1 base, the J end by 6 bases, with 16 bases between. This CDR3 has 15 amino acids. Written as DNA, the CDR3 is TGCAGCGTTGAAGGCGGGCAACTCTGGGGAAACATTCAGTACTTC. Amino acid sequence: CSVEGGQLWGNIQYF. The variable domain in full, completed from reference TRBV29-1 and TRBJ2-4, reads SAVISQKPSRDICQRGTSLTIQCQVDSQVTMMFWYRQQPGQSLTLIATANQGSEATYESGFVIDKFPISRPNLTFSTLTVSNMSPEDSSIYLCSVEGGQLWGNIQYFGAGTRLSVL.

This chain connects TRBV7-8 to TRBJ1-1, with D possibly matching TRBD1 (6 bases). V shed 5 bases and J shed 0 bases, with 13 bases lying between them. The CDR3 length is 15 residues. Germline V gene lookup returns CDR1 SGHVS and CDR2 FQNEAQ. CDR3 in DNA: TGTGCCAGCAGCCCTTCAGACAGGATGAACACTGAAGCTTTCTTT. Protein product: CASSPSDRMNTEAFF. Variable domain in full (rest from reference TRBV7-8 and TRBJ1-1): GAGVSQSPRYKVAKRGQDVALRCDPISGHVSLFWYQQALGQGPEFLTYFQNEAQLDKSGLPSDRFFAERPEGSVSTLKIQRTQQEDSAVYLCASSPSDRMNTEAFFGQGTRLTVV.

This chain connects TRBV30 to TRBJ1-1; D may be TRBD1 (6 bases). Germline CDR1 GTSNPN, CDR2 SVGIG (reference sequence). The CDR3 is 13 residues long. Trimming took off 6 bases at V and 4 bases at J, with 15 bases between the two ends. The CDR3 DNA reads as TGTGCCTGCCTACAGGGAAGCGTCACTGAAGCTTTCTTT. Protein sequence: CACLQGSVTEAFF. Full variable domain (rest looked up from reference TRBV30 and TRBJ1-1): SQTIHQWPATLVQPVGSPLSLECTVEGTSNPNLYWYRQAAGRGLQLLFYSVGIGQISSEVPQNLSASRPQDRQFILSSKKLLLSDSGFYLCACLQGSVTEAFFGQGTRLTVV.

The chain is built from TRBV30 and TRBJ1-6; the D is unclear. CDR1 is GTSNPN, CDR2 SVGIG, per germline (reference sequence). V lost 1 base and J 4 bases, leaving 8 bases between the germline ends. The CDR3 loop spans 14 amino acids. Here the CDR3 DNA reads TGTGCCTGGAGTGATGTATCTTATAATTCACCCCTCCACTTT. It is translated as CAWSDVSYNSPLHF.

V and J are TRBV28 and TRBJ1-4, with unresolved D. V was shortened by 5 bases and J by 3 bases, with 16 bases between the two germline ends. The CDR3 is 16 residues long. Germline CDR1 reads MDHEN; CDR2 reads SYDVKM. CDR3: CASSNPPGYANEKLFF. Written as DNA, the CDR3 is TGTGCCAGCAGTAACCCGCCCGGGTACGCTAATGAAAAACTGTTTTTT.

This chain links TRBV5-1 with TRBJ1-2; 9 bases agree with TRBD1. Germline values: CDR1 SGHRS, CDR2 YFSETQ. CDR3 length: 15 amino acids. Trimming took 0 bases from V and 11 from J; bases not matched to a gene: 11. The DNA for the CDR3 is TGCGCCAGCAGCTTGGAGGGACAGGGCGTCCAACGGTACACCTTC. Protein sequence: CASSLEGQGVQRYTF.

This clone was recorded only once. The chain has TRBV7-3 and TRBJ2-3; weak D call: TRBD1 (6 bases). Trimming removed 0 bases from V and 6 bases from J, with 13 bases in between. CDR1 and CDR2 from the germline V gene are SGHTA and FQGTGA. The CDR3 is made up of 15 amino acids. The DNA for the CDR3 is TGTGCCAGCAGCTTAACGTCTACTCAGGGGGATACGCAGTATTTT. Amino acids: CASSLTSTQGDTQYF.

The chain combines TRBV29-1 with TRBJ1-2; 9 bases are shared with TRBD1. V trimming: 6 bases; J trimming: 4 bases; junction bases outside the gene matches: 6. This CDR3 contains 13 residues. Germline V gene sequence: CDR1 SQVTM, CDR2 ANQGSEA. The CDR3: CSVGGQGVYGYTF. The CDR3 DNA reads TGCAGCGTGGGGGGACAGGGCGTCTATGGCTACACCTTC.

The CDR3 here is CASSRGQGVRNTEAFF. The DNA of the CDR3 is TGTGCCAGCAGCCGGGGACAGGGGGTTCGGAACACTGAAGCTTTCTTT. The gene calls are TRBV11-2 and TRBJ1-1; 11 bases line up with TRBD1. CDR1 and CDR2 (germline): SGHAT, FQNNGV. This CDR3 is built from 16 residues. With 5 bases clipped from V and 1 base from J, the junction kept 6 bases outside the gene matches.

This clone was counted only a few times. This chain connects TRBV6-6 to TRBJ2-2, with 7 bases fitting TRBD1. Trimming removed 6 bases from V and 0 bases from J; junction bases left unmatched: 22. The CDR3 covers 21 residues. Germline V gene lookup returns CDR1 MNHNY and CDR2 SVGAGI (reference sequence). As DNA, the CDR3 is TGTGCCAGCAGCACACACCTCCGTCCCGGGACAGACCCTTCGAACACCGGGGAGCTGTTTTTT. Residues: CASSTHLRPGTDPSNTGELFF.

This chain joins TRBV7-9 and TRBJ2-1; TRBD2 matches at 10 bases. CDR3 length: 16 amino acids. The J segment lost 8 bases and the V segment lost 1 base, leaving 8 bases of the junction unmatched. From germline, CDR1 is SEHNR and CDR2 FQNEAQ (reference sequence). CDR3 amino acids: CASSLGASGSLDEQFF. CDR3 coding DNA: TGTGCCAGCAGCTTAGGGGCTAGCGGGAGCCTCGATGAGCAGTTCTTC.

The V and J genes are TRBV7-2 and TRBJ2-3, with D unclear. This CDR3 has 15 amino acids. Looked up from germline, CDR1 is SGHTA and CDR2 is FQGNSA. V lost 4 bases and J 2 bases, leaving 13 bases between the germline ends. CDR3 sequence: CASSWSASFTDTQYF. The CDR3 bases are TGTGCCAGCAGCTGGTCCGCGTCTTTCACAGATACGCAGTATTTT.

The V gene is TRBV24-1, the J gene TRBJ1-2, with D hard to call. The V gene's germline CDR1 is KGHDR and CDR2 SFDVKD. V lost 0 bases to trimming and J lost 7 bases, with 8 bases between them. This CDR3 spans 13 amino acids. CDR3 in DNA: TGTGCCACCAGTGATTTGAATGCGGGTGGCTACACCTTC. Its translation: CATSDLNAGGYTF.

The chain couples TRBV6-5 to TRBJ2-2, with 9 bases identical to TRBD2. The V gene's germline CDR1 is MNHEY and CDR2 SVGAGI. The V and J ends lost 7 bases and 4 bases, in that order; junction bases with no gene match: 4. The CDR3 totals 14 residues. The CDR3 DNA reads TGTGCCAGCACTCTAGCGGGACTCACCGGGGAGCTGTTTTTT. This encodes CASTLAGLTGELFF.